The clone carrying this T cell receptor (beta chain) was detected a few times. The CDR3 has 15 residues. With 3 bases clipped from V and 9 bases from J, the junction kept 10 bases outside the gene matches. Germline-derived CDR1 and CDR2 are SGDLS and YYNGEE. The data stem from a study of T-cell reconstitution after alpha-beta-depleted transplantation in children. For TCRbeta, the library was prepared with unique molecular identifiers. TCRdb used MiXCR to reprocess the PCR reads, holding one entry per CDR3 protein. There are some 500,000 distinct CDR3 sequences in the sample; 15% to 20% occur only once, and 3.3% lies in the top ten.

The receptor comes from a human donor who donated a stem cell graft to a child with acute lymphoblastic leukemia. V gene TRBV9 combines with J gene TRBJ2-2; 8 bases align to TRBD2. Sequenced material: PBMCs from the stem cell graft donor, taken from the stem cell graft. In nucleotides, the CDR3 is TGTGCCAGCAGCGATACTAGCGGACCAACCCGGGAGCTGTTTTTT. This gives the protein CASSDTSGPTRELFF.